The present T cell receptor beta chain was sequenced within a study of T cell repertoires in cytomegalovirus infection. Study conclusions and caveats: Clonotypes of TCR beta that were HLA-C-restricted and CMV-specific dominated the ex vivo response.

A single record per CDR3 protein comes from TCRdb applying MiXCR to the reads. Altogether fewer than 550,000 distinct CDR3 sequences are present, approximately 15% being singletons, with the ten largest covering around 25%. The CDR3 runs to 12 residues. The V gene's germline CDR1 is SGHRS and CDR2 YFSETQ. Of note for this clonotype: The antigen remains unidentified. Germline and junction disagree at one end, which may indicate a read error.

The specimen sequenced was CD8+ T cells from PBMCs. The chain employs TRBV5-1 and TRBJ2-7; no reliable D call. The receptor's source is a human donor in good health (CMV status not recorded). Some clones in this sample may be carry-over from other donors' samples. CDR3: CANSLEGQEQYF. CDR3 nucleotides: TGCGCCAACAGCTTGGAAGGGCAAGAGCAGTACTTC. Drawing the rest from reference TRBV5-1 and TRBJ2-7, the complete variable domain is KAGVTQTPRYLIKTRGQQVTLSCSPISGHRSVSWYQQTPGQGLQFLFEYFSETQRNKGNFPGRFSGRQFSNSRSEMNVSTLELGDSALYLCANSLEGQEQYFGPGTRLTVT.